Presented here are 17 T cell receptor beta chains from one specimen sequenced in a study of shared clonotypes between healthy human individuals. Positively selected for CCR7, the CD45RO-negative cells used as naive CD8 cells excluded terminally differentiated effector memory CD45RA+ cells. Produced via immunoSEQ multiplex PCR; TCRdb's table is partial and in-frame only. The sample lists over 2,000,000 clones; just over 90% were seen once. Material for sequencing was naive CD8+ T cells from PBMCs. Every receptor here comes from a man between 18 and 29 years old in good health. Some clones in this sample may be carry-over from other donors' samples.

The genes are TRBV5-4 and TRBJ2-2; D gene uncertain. Germline V lookup: CDR1 SGHNT, CDR2 YYREEE (reference sequence). CDR3 length equals 15 residues. The ends were cut back, 0 bases at V and 0 bases at J, with 6 bases in the middle. In DNA form, the CDR3 reads TGTGCCAGCAGCTTGGCGGCATCGAACACCGGGGAGCTGTTTTTT. It yields the protein CASSLAASNTGELFF.

The chain uses TRBV5-4 and TRBJ1-1; D is undetermined. Germline V gives CDR1 SGHNT, CDR2 YYREEE (reference sequence). The CDR3 length is 15 residues. The V gene lost 4 bases and the J gene lost 1 base, with 14 bases spanning the gap. The CDR3 nucleotides are TGTGCCAGCAGCACTCGACGGGAACGGAACACTGAAGCTTTCTTT. Translation gives CASSTRRERNTEAFF.

The rearrangement uses TRBV27 and TRBJ1-5, with D maybe TRBD1 (5 bases). Germline-derived CDR1 and CDR2 are MNHEY and SMNVEV (reference sequence). The CDR3 length is 15 residues. The V end was cut by 1 base, the J end by 6 bases, with 13 bases between. This chain's CDR3 is CASSLYSGGGQPQHF. CDR3 nucleotide sequence: TGTGCCAGCAGTTTATATTCGGGGGGAGGTCAGCCCCAGCATTTT.

This chain uses TRBV6-6 with TRBJ1-1; D unresolved. Trimming left V 8 bases short and J 1 base short, with 14 bases between. Germline V gene data show CDR1 as MNHNY and CDR2 as SVGAGI (reference sequence). This CDR3 comprises 14 residues. The CDR3, as DNA: TGTGCCAGCGCGGCAGTAATGGAGAACACTGAAGCTTTCTTT. Amino acid sequence: CASAAVMENTEAFF.

Note on this clone: Other nucleotide sequences from this sample produce the same CDR3. V gene TRBV11-2 combines with J gene TRBJ2-7; the D is unclear. CDR3 length: 13 amino acids. V was cut by 1 base and J by 2 bases, with 6 bases left in between. Germline V gene sequence: CDR1 SGHAT, CDR2 FQNNGV. CDR3 loop: CASSLGSTYEQYF. CDR3 DNA sequence: TGTGCCAGCAGCTTAGGGTCTACCTACGAGCAGTACTTC. Variable domain in full (rest from reference TRBV11-2 and TRBJ2-7): EAGVAQSPRYKIIEKRQSVAFWCNPISGHATLYWYQQILGQGPKLLIQFQNNGVVDDSQLPKDRFSAERLKGVDSTLKIQPAKLEDSAVYLCASSLGSTYEQYFGPGTRLTVT.

The chain has TRBV7-7 and TRBJ2-1; maybe TRBD2 (6 bases). CDR3 size: 15 residues. CDR1 is SSHAT, CDR2 FNYEAQ, per germline (reference sequence). Trimming cost V 5 bases and J 2 bases, with 13 bases left between them. The CDR3 region has the DNA TGTGCCAGCAGCCCCTTAGCGGCGACCTACAATGAGCAGTTCTTC. Translating it yields CASSPLAATYNEQFF. The variable domain in full, with the rest retrieved from reference TRBV7-7 and TRBJ2-1, is GAGVSQSPRYKVTKRGQDVTLRCDPISSHATLYWYQQALGQGPEFLTYFNYEAQPDKSGLPSDRFSAERPEGSISTLTIQRTEQRDSAMYRCASSPLAATYNEQFFGPGTRLTVL.

Written as DNA, the CDR3 is TGCAGCACACCCAGCCGTAGCACAGATACGCAGTATTTT. Protein sequence: CSTPSRSTDTQYF. The rearrangement uses TRBV29-1 and TRBJ2-3, with D unclear. The CDR3 is 13 residues long. The V end lost 8 bases, the J end lost 0 bases, and 12 bases lay between the germline ends. CDR1 SQVTM and CDR2 ANQGSEA come from the germline V gene.

The CDR3 DNA follows: TGTGCCAGCAGCACGGGCAAGTACACTGAAGCTTTCTTT. The encoded protein is CASSTGKYTEAFF. V usage is TRBV7-6 and J usage is TRBJ1-1; unclear D gene. Germline loops: CDR1 SGHVS, CDR2 FNYEAQ. The CDR3 sequence is 13 residues long. The V gene lost 5 bases and the J gene lost 3 bases, with 10 bases spanning the gap.

The rearrangement joins TRBV15 to TRBJ2-1, with TRBD2 identical over 7 bases. In germline, CDR1 is LNHNV, CDR2 YYDKDF (reference sequence). This CDR3 spans 16 amino acids. The trim removed 1 base at V and 2 bases at J, leaving 5 bases unmatched. The CDR3 DNA reads as TGTGCCACCAGCAGAGGTGTGGGAGGGGCCTACAATGAGCAGTTCTTC. It is translated as CATSRGVGGAYNEQFF.

The chain uses TRBV10-2 and TRBJ2-3; 7 nucleotides agree with TRBD1. Germline V gene sequence: CDR1 WSHSY, CDR2 SAAADI. The CDR3 has 15 amino acids. J gave up 3 bases and V 2 bases, and 5 bases lay outside the gene matches. CDR3 coding DNA: TGCGCCAGCAGTGAGGGCAGGGGGTTTACAGATACGCAGTATTTT. This translates into CASSEGRGFTDTQYF.

The sample holds one count of this clone. The gene calls are TRBV7-2 and TRBJ1-1; D possibly corresponds to TRBD1 (5 bases). CDR1 SGHTA and CDR2 FQGNSA come from the germline V gene. Between the trimmed V and J ends, which lost 1 base and 11 bases, there was a span of 23 bases. The CDR3 extends over 16 amino acids. CDR3 residues: CASSLEAGDSLYRAFF. The CDR3 region has the DNA TGTGCCAGCAGCTTAGAGGCTGGGGACTCCCTTTATCGGGCTTTCTTT.

The chain recombines TRBV14 with TRBJ2-7; D gene ambiguous. The V gene's germline CDR1 is SGHDN and CDR2 FVKESK. The length of the CDR3 is 13 residues. Trimming shortened V by 1 base and J by 6 bases, and 10 bases separated the two germline ends. CDR3 protein: CASSQGRFSEQYF. The DNA for the CDR3 is TGTGCCAGCAGCCAAGGGCGGTTCTCCGAGCAGTACTTC. Complete variable domain (other parts from reference TRBV14 and TRBJ2-7): EAGVTQFPSHSVIEKGQTVTLRCDPISGHDNLYWYRRVMGKEIKFLLHFVKESKQDESGMPNNRFLAERTGGTYSTLKVQPAELEDSGVYFCASSQGRFSEQYFGPGTRLTVT.

V is TRBV27 and J is TRBJ2-1; D gene uncertain. The germline V gene has CDR1 MNHEY and CDR2 SMNVEV (reference sequence). This CDR3 is built from 13 residues. Trimming took off 6 bases at V and 6 bases at J, with 12 bases between the two ends. The CDR3 DNA reads TGTGCCAGCAGCCCTTTATTGGGCAATGAGCAGTTCTTC. It specifies CASSPLLGNEQFF.

V and J are TRBV28 and TRBJ2-7, with TRBD2 matching over 7 bases. Germline-derived CDR1 and CDR2 are MDHEN and SYDVKM. This CDR3 comprises 14 residues. The trim removed 6 bases at V and 7 bases at J, leaving 12 bases unmatched. The CDR3 coding sequence is TGTGCCAGCAGCCCCCCAGGGAGGGCTAGTGAGCAGTACTTC. Translation: CASSPPGRASEQYF.

V gene TRBV2 combines with J gene TRBJ1-5, with D perhaps matching TRBD1 (6 bases). Germline V gene data show CDR1 as SNHLY and CDR2 as FYNNEI. Trimming cost V 7 bases and J 6 bases, with 13 bases left between them. The length of the CDR3 is 13 residues. CDR3 loop: CASIQGQGQPQHF. The CDR3, as DNA: TGTGCCAGCATACAGGGTCAGGGTCAGCCCCAGCATTTT.

In regard to this clone: This sample includes further DNA sequences coding for the same CDR3. The V gene is TRBV27, the J gene TRBJ2-5, with 7 bases identical to TRBD2. Per germline, CDR1 MNHEY and CDR2 SMNVEV (reference sequence). The length of the CDR3 is 13 residues. With 5 bases clipped from V and 4 bases from J, the junction kept 4 bases outside the gene matches. CDR3 bases: TGTGCCAGCAGTCCGACGGGGGGAGAGACCCAGTACTTC. Its translation is CASSPTGGETQYF.

To note about this clone: This same CDR3 is encoded by further DNA sequences in the sample. The chain has TRBV28 and TRBJ2-1; D gene ambiguous. The germline gives CDR1 MDHEN, CDR2 SYDVKM. The CDR3 has 14 amino acids. V was cut by 3 bases and J by 3 bases, with 9 bases left in between. The CDR3 DNA is TGTGCCAGCAGTTTGGCCAGCGTCTACAATGAGCAGTTCTTC. It yields the protein CASSLASVYNEQFF.